This T cell receptor beta chain was retrieved from a study of control samples from healthy donors and cancer patients. The repertoire was sequenced with immunoSEQ multiplex PCR; TCRdb's copy has only in-frame clones and lacks some. The sample carries roughly 60,000 clones, around 94% recorded once. The CDR3 totals 15 residues. The ends were cut back, 0 bases at V and 3 bases at J, with 7 bases in the middle. Germline loops: CDR1 SGDLS, CDR2 YYNGEE. The clonotype was recovered from a man aged 25-40 years in good health. The gene calls are TRBV9 and TRBJ2-6; D remains ambiguous. The sequencing sample was made of blood. CDR3 DNA: TGTGCCAGCAGCGTAGGGGCGAGTGGGGCCAACGTCCTGACTTTC. This gives the protein CASSVGASGANVLTF. The variable domain in full, with the rest retrieved from reference TRBV9 and TRBJ2-6, is DSGVTQTPKHLITATGQRVTLRCSPRSGDLSVYWYQQSLDQGLQFLIQYYNGEERAKGNILERFSAQQFPDLHSELNLSSLELGDSALYFCASSVGASGANVLTFGAGSRLTVL.